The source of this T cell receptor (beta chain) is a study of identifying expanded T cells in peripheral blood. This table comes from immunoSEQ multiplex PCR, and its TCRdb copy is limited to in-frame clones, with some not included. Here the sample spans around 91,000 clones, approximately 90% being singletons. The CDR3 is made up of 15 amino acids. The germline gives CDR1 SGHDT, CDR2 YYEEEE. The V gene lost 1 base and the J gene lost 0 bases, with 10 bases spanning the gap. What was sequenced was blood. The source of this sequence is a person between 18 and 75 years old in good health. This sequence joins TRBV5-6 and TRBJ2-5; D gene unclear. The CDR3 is CASSLRAGYQETQYF. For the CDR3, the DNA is TGTGCCAGCAGCTTGAGGGCAGGCTACCAAGAGACCCAGTACTTC.